The 8 T cell receptor beta chains presented below share a single source sample, sequenced in a study of T-cell memory formation after mild COVID-19. TCRdb redid the calling of the 5' RACE reads with MiXCR, one entry per CDR3 protein. The table has some 290,000 distinct CDR3 sequences, 15% to 20% seen once. The sequencing input was PBMCs or a T cell subset sorted from them (not recorded which). The receptor set was obtained from a man aged 18 to 29 who had mild COVID-19 (a few samples of this study predate the infection). Cell type and time point are not known.

The V and J genes are TRBV5-6 and TRBJ2-5; D not resolved. The V end lost 1 base, the J end lost 5 bases, and 15 bases lay between the germline ends. Germline CDR1 reads SGHDT; CDR2 reads YYEEEE. The CDR3 sequence is 15 residues long. The CDR3 protein is CASSLLLEIRETQYF. CDR3 nucleotides: TGTGCCAGCAGCTTGTTGTTAGAAATAAGGGAGACCCAGTACTTC.

This clonotype was recorded at least ten times. The rearrangement joins TRBV6-5 to TRBJ1-1; 7 bases map to TRBD1. The CDR3 runs 13 residues. With 5 bases clipped from V and 5 bases from J, the junction kept 5 bases outside the gene matches. Germline V gene sequence: CDR1 MNHEY, CDR2 SVGAGI. CDR3 sequence (DNA): TGTGCCAGCAGTCCTGGACAGGCGACTGAAGCTTTCTTT. Protein sequence: CASSPGQATEAFF.

This rearrangement joins TRBV10-3 to TRBJ2-7; TRBD1 aligns across 7 bases. Losses at the gene ends were 10 bases for V and 3 bases for J; bases not matched to a gene: 12. The CDR3 contains 14 residues. Germline CDR1 is ENHRY and CDR2 is SYGVKD. The CDR3 reads CATVGQAPYYEQYF. CDR3 sequence (DNA): TGTGCCACCGTCGGACAGGCCCCCTACTACGAGCAGTACTTC.

Note on this clonotype: Its ends do not fully match the called genes, so a read error is possible. The rearrangement uses TRBV3-1 and TRBJ2-2; 8 bases line up with TRBD1. CDR1 LGHDT and CDR2 YNNKEL come from the germline V gene (reference sequence). This CDR3 contains 15 residues. Here the CDR3 DNA reads TGTGCCAGCAGCCCCAGGGGGCATGGCGCCGGGGAGCTGATTTTT. It specifies CASSPRGHGAGELIF.

Ten or more counts support this clonotype. The chain is built from TRBV12-3 or TRBV12-4 and TRBJ2-7, with 9 bases matching TRBD2. The CDR3 runs 15 residues. Trimming took 6 bases from V and 0 from J; bases not matched to a gene: 6. CDR3 protein: CASSPSGDTSYEQYF. CDR3 sequence (DNA): TGTGCCAGCAGCCCTAGCGGGGATACCTCCTACGAGCAGTACTTC.

The chain is built from TRBV9 and TRBJ2-1; 11 bases line up with TRBD2. The J segment lost 4 bases and the V segment lost 0 bases, leaving 6 bases of the junction unmatched. CDR1 is SGDLS and CDR2 is YYNGEE in the germline V gene. This CDR3 is built from 17 residues. This chain's CDR3 is CASSVDVAGGSYNEQFF. The CDR3 bases are TGTGCCAGCAGCGTAGACGTAGCGGGGGGGTCTTACAATGAGCAGTTCTTC.

DNA for the CDR3: TGTGCCAGCACCCGAAGCTCCTATAATTCACCCCTCCACTTT. It specifies CASTRSSYNSPLHF. The rearrangement links TRBV6-2 or TRBV6-3 to TRBJ1-6; D uncertain. CDR3 length: 14 residues. Per germline, CDR1 MNHEY and CDR2 SVGEGT. V lost 7 bases and J 0 bases, leaving 7 bases between the germline ends.

This clonotype was recorded a few times. The chain combines TRBV19 with TRBJ2-5, with TRBD2 matching over 12 bases. The CDR3 has 14 residues. The germline CDR1 and CDR2 sequences are LNHDA and SQIVND (reference sequence). With 6 bases clipped from V and 7 bases from J, the junction kept 6 bases outside the gene matches. The CDR3 nucleotides are TGTGCCAGTAGACTAGCGGGGGGCCCTGGGACCCAGTACTTC. Translation gives CASRLAGGPGTQYF.